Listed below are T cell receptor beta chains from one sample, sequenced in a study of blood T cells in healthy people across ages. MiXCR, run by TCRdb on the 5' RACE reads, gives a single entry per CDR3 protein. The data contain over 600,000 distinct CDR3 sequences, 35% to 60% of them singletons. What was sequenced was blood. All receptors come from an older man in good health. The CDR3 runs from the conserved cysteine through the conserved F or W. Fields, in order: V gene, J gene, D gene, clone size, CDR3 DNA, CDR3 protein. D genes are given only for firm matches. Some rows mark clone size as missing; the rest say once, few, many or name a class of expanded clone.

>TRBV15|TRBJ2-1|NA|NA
TGTGCCACCAGCAGAGATCGGGGGTTGAGGGGATTCCGCAATGAGCAGTTCTTC
CATSRDRGLRGFRNEQFF
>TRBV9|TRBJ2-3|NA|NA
TGTGCCAGCAGCGTAAACCCGGGAGTCGTCACAGATACGCAGTATTTT
CASSVNPGVVTDTQYF
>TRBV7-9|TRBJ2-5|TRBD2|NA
TGTGCCAGCAGCTTCGAGCCGGGGGGGCCCAAGGTCTATGAGCAGTACTTC
CASSFEPGGPKVYEQYF
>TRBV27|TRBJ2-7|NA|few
TGTGCCAGCAGTCCTCGTTGGAGGGTAGGCTACGAGCAGTACTTC
CASSPRWRVGYEQYF
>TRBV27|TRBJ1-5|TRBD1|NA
TGTGCCAGCAGTGGGCAGGGGGCCGGTTCTATCCAGCATTTT
CASSGQGAGSIQHF
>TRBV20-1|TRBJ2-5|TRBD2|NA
TGCAGTGCTAGCGCGAGACTAGCGGGAGTTGTAGAGACCCAGTACTTC
CSASARLAGVVETQYF
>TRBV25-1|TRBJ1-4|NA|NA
TGTGCCAGCAGAAGGTCTGAGTTAGAAAAACTGTTTTTT
CASRRSELEKLFF
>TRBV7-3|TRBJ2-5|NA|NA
TGTGCCAGCAGCGGATACGTCCGAGAGACCCAGTACTTC
CASSGYVRETQYF
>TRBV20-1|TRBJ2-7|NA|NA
TGCAGTGCTAATGAATTTGGACCGAACTACGAGCAGTACTTC
CSANEFGPNYEQYF
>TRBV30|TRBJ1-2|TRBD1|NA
TGTGCCTTTTCCGGGACAGGGGAAGGTGGCTACACCTTC
CAFSGTGEGGYTF
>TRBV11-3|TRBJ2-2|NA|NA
TGTGCCAGCAGGAAAACAGCCACCGGGGAGCTGTTTTTT
CASRKTATGELFF
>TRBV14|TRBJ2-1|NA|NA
TGTGCCAGCAGCCTAAGACAGGCTACCTACAATGAGCAGTTCTTC
CASSLRQATYNEQFF
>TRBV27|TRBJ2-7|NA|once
TGTGCCAGCAGTTTATCACCCAGGGGAACAGCGGTAGACGAGCAGTACTTC
CASSLSPRGTAVDEQYF
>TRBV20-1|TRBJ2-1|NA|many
TGCAGTGCTAGAGATCTTTCGGGGAATGAGCAGTTCTTC
CSARDLSGNEQFF
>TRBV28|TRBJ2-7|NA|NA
TGTGCCAGCACTACTGGGACATCTTCCTACGAGCAGTACTTC
CASTTGTSSYEQYF
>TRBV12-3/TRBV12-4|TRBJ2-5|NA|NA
TGTGCCAGCAGTTTAGGACAGGCCAGAGAGACCCAGTACTTC
CASSLGQARETQYF
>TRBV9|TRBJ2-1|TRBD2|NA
TGTGCCAGCAGCGTACAAGGGGTGGATCCGGGACTAGCCTACAATGAGCAGTTCTTC
CASSVQGVDPGLAYNEQFF
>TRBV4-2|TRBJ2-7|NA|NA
TGTGCCAGCAGCCAAGATCGGGGAAATCGGGACGAGCAGAACTTC
CASSQDRGNRDEQNF
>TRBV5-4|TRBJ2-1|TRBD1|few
TGTGCCAGCAGGTTGTCCCAGGGGGTGTACAATGAGCAGTTCTTC
CASRLSQGVYNEQFF
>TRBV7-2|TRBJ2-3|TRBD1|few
TGTGCCAGCAGCTTAGCCGGACAGGGGGCGGCGGATACGCAGTATTTT
CASSLAGQGAADTQYF
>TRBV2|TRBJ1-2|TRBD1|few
TGTGCCAGCACTACCCCGGGACAGGGGAATAGGGGCTACACCTTC
CASTTPGQGNRGYTF
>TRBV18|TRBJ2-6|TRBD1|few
TGTGCCAGCCCCGGGACAGGGGAAGAGGCCGGGGCCAACGTCCTGACTTTC
CASPGTGEEAGANVLTF
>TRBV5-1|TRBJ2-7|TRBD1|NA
TGCGCCAGCAGCAGACAGACAGGGACCAGCTCCCACGAGCAGTACTTC
CASSRQTGTSSHEQYF
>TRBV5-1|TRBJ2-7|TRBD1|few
TGCGCCAGCAGCTTCCGGGACAGAGACACTGACGAGCAGTACTTC
CASSFRDRDTDEQYF
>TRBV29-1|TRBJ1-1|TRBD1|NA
TGCAGCGCGGGACAGGGGGGCCACACTGAAGCTTTCTTT
CSAGQGGHTEAFF
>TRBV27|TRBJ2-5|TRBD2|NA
TGTGCCAGCAGTTTAGGGTTTGGGACTAGCGGGAGTATCGAGACCCAGTACTTC
CASSLGFGTSGSIETQYF
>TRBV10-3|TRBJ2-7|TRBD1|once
TGTGCCATCAGTCGGGGACAGGGCTACGAGCGGTACTTC
CAISRGQGYERYF
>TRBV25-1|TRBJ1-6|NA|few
TGTGCCAGCAGAAGGAGGGACCCACATTCACCCCTCCACTTT
CASRRRDPHSPLHF
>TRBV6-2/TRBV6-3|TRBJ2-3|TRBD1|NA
TGTGCCAGCAGTTTGGGACAGATCACAGATACGCAGTATTTT
CASSLGQITDTQYF
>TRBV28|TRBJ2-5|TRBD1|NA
TGTACCAGCAGTTCGTCGGGACAGGGGGCGGAGACCCAGTACTTC
CTSSSSGQGAETQYF
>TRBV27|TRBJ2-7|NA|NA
TGTGCCAGCAGTACCCTCCCTTACGAGCAGTACTTC
CASSTLPYEQYF
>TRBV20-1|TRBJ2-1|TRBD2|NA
TGCAGTGCTCTCACCGGGACTAGCTATGAGCAGTTCTTC
CSALTGTSYEQFF
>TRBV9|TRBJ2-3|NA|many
TGTGCCAGCAGCCCTACCCCCACAGATACGCAGTATTTT
CASSPTPTDTQYF
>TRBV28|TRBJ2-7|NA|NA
TGTGCCAGCAGTTTAAGCCCAGGGGCGAACGAGCAGTACTTC
CASSLSPGANEQYF
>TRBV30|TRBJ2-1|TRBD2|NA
TGTGCCTGGTCCTCTAGCGGACACGAGCAGTTCTTC
CAWSSSGHEQFF
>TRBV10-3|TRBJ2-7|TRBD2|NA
TGTGCCATCAGTGAGCCGGGACTAGCAGGCTACGAGCAGTACTTC
CAISEPGLAGYEQYF
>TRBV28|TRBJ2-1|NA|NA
TGTGCCAGCAGTGAGCTTTCCCGGGACATCAGAGGGCATGAGCAGTTCTTC
CASSELSRDIRGHEQFF
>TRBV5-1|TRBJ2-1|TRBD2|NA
TGCACCAGCAGCCTGCATGCTAGCGGGAGCAATGAGCAGTTCTTC
CTSSLHASGSNEQFF
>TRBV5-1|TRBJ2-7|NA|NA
TGCGCCAGCAGCTTGGCCAAGGGCTGGCAGTACTTC
CASSLAKGWQYF
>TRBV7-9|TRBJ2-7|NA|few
TGTGCCAGCAGCTTGAGGTTCAGGGAATCCTACGAGCAGTACTTC
CASSLRFRESYEQYF
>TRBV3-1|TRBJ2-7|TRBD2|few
TGTGCCAGCAGCCAAATGGCTAGCGGTCCAGGAGGCTACGAGCAGTACTTC
CASSQMASGPGGYEQYF
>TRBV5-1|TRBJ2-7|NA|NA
TGCGCCAGCAGCCGTCGGAGCGGCTCCTACGAGCAGTACTTC
CASSRRSGSYEQYF
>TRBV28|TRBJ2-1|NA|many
TGTGCCAGCAGCTTAGGGGGGAATTACTACAATGAGCAGTTCTTC
CASSLGGNYYNEQFF
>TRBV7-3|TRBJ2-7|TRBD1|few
TGTGCCAGCAGGTCCGGGACAGGGCCCTCCTACGAGCAGTACTTC
CASRSGTGPSYEQYF
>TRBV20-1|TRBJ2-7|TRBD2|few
TGCAGTGCTGCTCTGAGCGGGAGGGCCTACGAGCAGTACTTC
CSAALSGRAYEQYF
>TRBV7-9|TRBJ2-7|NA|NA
TGTGCAAGCAGCGTAAATAGCGTTGGCAACGAGCAGTACTTC
CASSVNSVGNEQYF
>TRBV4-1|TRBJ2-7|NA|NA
TGCGCCAGCAGCCAAGCTCCGACTCCTGGACTTTACGAGCAGTACTTC
CASSQAPTPGLYEQYF
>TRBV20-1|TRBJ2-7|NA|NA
TGCAGTGCTCTAAGACAGGACGAGCAGTACTTC
CSALRQDEQYF
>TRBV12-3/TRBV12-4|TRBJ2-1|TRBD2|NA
TGTGCCAGCAGTTTGCAGCGGGGGTACAATGAGCAGTTCTTC
CASSLQRGYNEQFF
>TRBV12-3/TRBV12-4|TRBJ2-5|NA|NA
TGTGCCAGCAGCCGATCCGGCTCCCCGGAGGGGACCCAGTACTTC
CASSRSGSPEGTQYF
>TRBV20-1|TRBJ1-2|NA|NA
TGCAGTGCTAGAGATGCGGGGGCTAGTAGCTATGGCTACACCTTC
CSARDAGASSYGYTF
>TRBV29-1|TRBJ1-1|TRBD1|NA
TGCAGCGTGATACCGGGACAGGAAGCCGCGGGGACTGAAGCTTTCTTT
CSVIPGQEAAGTEAFF
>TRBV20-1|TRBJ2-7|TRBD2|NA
TGCAGTGCTAGTGAAAGCGGGATCTACGAGCAGTACTTC
CSASESGIYEQYF
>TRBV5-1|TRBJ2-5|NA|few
TGCGCCAGCAGCTCCTTCGGCCAAAGGAACCAAGAGACCCAGTACTTC
CASSSFGQRNQETQYF
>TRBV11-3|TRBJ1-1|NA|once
TGTGCCAGCGGAGGACCGATGAGCACTGAAGCTTTCTTT
CASGGPMSTEAFF
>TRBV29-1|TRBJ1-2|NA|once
TGCAGCGTTGAAGGCCTAAGTAAAAGGGGCTATGGCTACACCTTC
CSVEGLSKRGYGYTF
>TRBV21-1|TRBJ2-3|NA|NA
TGTGCCAGCAGCAAACTGACTAGCGGGAGTCCATTTGGCGCAGATACGCAGTATTTT
CASSKLTSGSPFGADTQYF